The next 15 T cell receptor beta chains were all read from a single sample in a study of PD-1 blockade in mismatch repair-deficient tumors. This table comes from immunoSEQ multiplex PCR, and its TCRdb copy is limited to in-frame clones, with some not included. The sample carries some 48,000 clones, more than 65% recorded once. Specimen: PBMCs, collected before pembrolizumab treatment. Every receptor here comes from an adult with mismatch repair-deficient cancer.

The V call is TRBV6-5, the J call TRBJ2-1; the D gene is possibly TRBD2 (5 bases). Germline CDR1 is MNHEY and CDR2 is SVGAGI. This CDR3 is 13 amino acids long. V lost 2 bases and J 10 bases, leaving 12 bases between the germline ends. The CDR3 is CASSYQKRNEQFF. The CDR3 nucleotides read TGTGCCAGCAGTTACCAGAAGCGGAACGAGCAGTTCTTC.

The chain is built from TRBV6-6 and TRBJ2-7; D gene unclear. Germline CDR1 is MNHNY and CDR2 is SVGAGI (reference sequence). The CDR3 runs 11 residues. Between the trimmed V and J ends, which lost 8 bases and 6 bases, there was a span of 11 bases. The CDR3 bases are TGTGCCAGCGGGATCTCTCGCGAGCAGTACTTC. Encoded protein: CASGISREQYF.

The J gene is TRBJ2-1, the V gene TRBV28, with D possibly being TRBD1 (5 bases). The CDR3 loop spans 15 amino acids. V lost 1 base and J 2 bases, leaving 9 bases between the germline ends. CDR1 and CDR2 (germline): MDHEN, SYDVKM. Here the CDR3 DNA reads TGTGCCAGCAGTTTATACAGGTTAACCTACAATGAGCAGTTCTTC. Residues: CASSLYRLTYNEQFF.

The chain joins TRBV9 to TRBJ2-3; D possibly corresponds to TRBD2 (5 bases). Germline V gene data show CDR1 as SGDLS and CDR2 as YYNGEE. CDR3 length: 17 residues. The V end lost 0 bases, the J end lost 4 bases, and 18 bases lay between the germline ends. CDR3 in DNA: TGTGCCAGCAGCGTAGTAGGTCTTAGCGCAGGAGCAGATACGCAGTATTTT. This sequence encodes CASSVVGLSAGADTQYF.

This rearrangement joins TRBV28 to TRBJ1-5, with D perhaps TRBD1 (6 bases). The ends were cut back, 3 bases at V and 4 bases at J, with 10 bases in the middle. The CDR3 spans 14 residues. Looked up from germline, CDR1 is MDHEN and CDR2 is SYDVKM. The DNA for the CDR3 is TGTGCCAGCAGTTTGGGGCAGGGGAATCAGCCCCAGCATTTT. This translates into CASSLGQGNQPQHF. Looking up the rest from reference TRBV28 and TRBJ1-5 gives the full variable domain: DVKVTQSSRYLVKRTGEKVFLECVQDMDHENMFWYRQDPGLGLRLIYFSYDVKMKEKGDIPEGYSVSREKKERFSLILESASTNQTSMYLCASSLGQGNQPQHFGDGTRLSIL.

The chain is built from TRBV28 and TRBJ2-4, with D possibly matching TRBD1 (5 bases). Germline V gene lookup returns CDR1 MDHEN and CDR2 SYDVKM. V lost 3 bases and J 11 bases, leaving 14 bases between the germline ends. The CDR3 sequence is 13 residues long. This chain's CDR3 is CASSLSTWGLQYF. CDR3 in DNA: TGTGCCAGCAGTTTGTCCACCTGGGGCCTTCAGTACTTC.

The chain has TRBV19 and TRBJ1-4; TRBD1 agrees at 9 bases. The CDR3 consists of 16 residues. The V segment lost 5 bases and the J segment 4 bases; nucleotides outside the gene matches: 8. CDR1 is LNHDA and CDR2 is SQIVND in the germline V gene (reference sequence). The DNA of the CDR3 is TGTGCCAGTAGTCCCCGAGGGGGACAGGGTAATGAAAAACTGTTTTTT. Translating gives CASSPRGGQGNEKLFF.

The chain links TRBV12-5 to TRBJ2-2; 9 nucleotides match TRBD1. The CDR3 loop spans 15 amino acids. J lost 6 bases, V lost 5 bases, and 7 bases had no gene match. The germline CDR1 and CDR2 sequences are LGHNT and FRNRAP. CDR3 sequence (DNA): TGTGCTAGTGGTCCAACAGGGGGCAAAGCCGGGGAGCTGTTTTTT. Encoded protein: CASGPTGGKAGELFF.

This clone appeared once. The genes are TRBV2 and TRBJ2-7, with TRBD2 identical over 10 bases. Trimming removed 1 base from V and 2 bases from J; junction bases left unmatched: 5. Germline CDR1 SNHLY, CDR2 FYNNEI. The CDR3 has 16 amino acids. The CDR3 nucleotides read TGTGCCAGCAGTGAAGGATGGCTAGCGGGAGCCTACGAGCAGTACTTC. Its protein product is CASSEGWLAGAYEQYF.

The V call is TRBV28, the J call TRBJ2-7, with 15 positions matching TRBD2. CDR1 MDHEN and CDR2 SYDVKM come from the germline V gene. This CDR3 is 15 amino acids long. V shed 8 bases and J 3 bases; nucleotides not matched to a gene: 5. CDR3 sequence (DNA): TGTGCCAGCTTTGGACTAGCGGGAGGGCGCTACGAGCAGTACTTC. This gives the protein CASFGLAGGRYEQYF.

The J gene is TRBJ2-1, the V gene TRBV7-8; possible D gene TRBD2, 5 bases. Deletions cut 5 bases from V and 7 bases from J, with 15 bases between. Germline values: CDR1 SGHVS, CDR2 FQNEAQ. The CDR3 is 14 amino acids. The CDR3 protein is CASSVSGMGNEQFF. For the CDR3, the DNA is TGTGCCAGCAGCGTCTCGGGGATGGGGAATGAGCAGTTCTTC.

The chain employs TRBV4-1 and TRBJ2-1; 9 nucleotides line up with TRBD1. Germline V gives CDR1 MGHRA, CDR2 YSYEKL. The CDR3 is made up of 16 amino acids. V lost 4 bases, J lost 7 bases, and 11 bases stayed unmatched. The CDR3 protein is CASSPSGQGLGNEQFF. CDR3 bases: TGCGCCAGCAGCCCGTCGGGACAGGGCTTGGGAAATGAGCAGTTCTTC.

This chain joins TRBV29-1 and TRBJ2-2; the D is unclear. Germline V CDR1 and CDR2: SQVTM, ANQGSEA. Trimming pared 3 bases from V and 6 bases from J, leaving 8 bases between. This CDR3 has 12 amino acids. The CDR3 DNA follows: TGCAGCGTTGAGTTAGAGGCCGGGGAGCTGTTTTTT. It specifies CSVELEAGELFF.

Only a few counts were recorded for this clone. The chain is built from TRBV7-3 and TRBJ2-7; D possibly corresponds to TRBD2 (5 bases). Trimming pared 0 bases from V and 5 bases from J, leaving 11 bases between. CDR3 length: 14 residues. Germline V lookup: CDR1 SGHTA, CDR2 FQGTGA. CDR3 sequence reads: CASSLTALGDEQYF. In DNA form, the CDR3 reads TGTGCCAGCAGCTTAACGGCACTCGGGGACGAGCAGTACTTC.

This clone was seen only a few times. In DNA form, the CDR3 reads TGCGCCAGCAGCTCGCCGTCGAGCTCCTACAATGAGCAGTTCTTC. This encodes CASSSPSSSYNEQFF. V usage is TRBV5-1 and J usage is TRBJ2-1; D is uncertain. The CDR3 is 15 amino acids. Germline CDR1 and CDR2: SGHRS and YFSETQ. The ends were cut back, 3 bases at V and 0 bases at J, with 10 bases in the middle.